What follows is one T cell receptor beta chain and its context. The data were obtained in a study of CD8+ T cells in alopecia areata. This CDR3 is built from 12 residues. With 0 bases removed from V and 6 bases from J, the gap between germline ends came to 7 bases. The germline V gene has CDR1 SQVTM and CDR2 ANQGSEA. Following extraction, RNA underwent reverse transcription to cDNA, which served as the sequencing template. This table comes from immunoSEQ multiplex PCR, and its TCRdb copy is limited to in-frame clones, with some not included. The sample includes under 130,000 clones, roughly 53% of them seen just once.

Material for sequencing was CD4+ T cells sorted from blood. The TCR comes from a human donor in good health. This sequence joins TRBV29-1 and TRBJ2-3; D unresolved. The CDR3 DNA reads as TGCAGCGTTGAAGAGAGACGGGATACGCAGTATTTT. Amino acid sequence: CSVEERRDTQYF.